The following is a T cell receptor beta chain sequence with its context. The CDR3 contains 16 residues. Trimming shortened V by 6 bases and J by 9 bases, and 24 bases separated the two germline ends. Germline loops: CDR1 KGHSH, CDR2 LQKENI. Time point given: newly diagnosed GD, antithyroid drugs for less than 3 months. PBMC RNA served as the TCR library source. This entry comes from a study of regulatory T cells in long-lasting Graves disease. Building the TCR beta libraries relied on iRepertoire HTBI primers, and CDR3 regions underwent Arm-PCR. Each CDR3 protein is one row after TCRdb ran MiXCR on the multiplex PCR reads. The sample lists roughly 420,000 distinct CDR3 sequences; about 17% were seen once. These same data were also listed under a study on T cells in Graves' hyperthyroidism and ophthalmopathy. That paper notes: The HTBI set primed first-round TCR CDR3 RT-PCR.

Source: peripheral blood mononuclear cells (PBMCs), taken at new diagnosis, from a patient treated with antithyroid drugs. The chain combines TRBV18 with TRBJ2-1; a weak D match, TRBD2 (5 bases). The TCR was taken from a woman between 25 and 40 years old with Graves disease. This chain's CDR3 is CASSPWSSRELGEQFF. CDR3 DNA: TGTGCCAGCTCCCCATGGAGTTCCCGGGAACTTGGTGAGCAGTTCTTC.